Listed here are 32 T cell receptor beta chains from one sample, sequenced in a study of T-cell reconstitution after alpha-beta-depleted transplantation in children. This sample's TCRbeta library carried unique molecular identifier barcodes. TCRdb independently ran MiXCR on the PCR reads; one entry per CDR3 protein. The sample records 550,000 to 600,000 distinct CDR3 sequences, around 23% being singletons. This specimen consisted of PBMCs, mostly from graft donor cells, obtained 360 days after TCRalphabeta/CD19-depleted stem cell transplant. The receptors shown here come from a boy under three years old who had a stem cell transplant for acute myeloid leukemia, so the T cells may come from the graft donor.

This clonotype showed up many times. The DNA of the CDR3 is TGTGCCAGCAGCTTGGGACTAGCGGGGAACACCGGGGAGCTGTTTTTT. Residues: CASSLGLAGNTGELFF. J is TRBJ2-2 and V is TRBV5-6; 10 bases fit TRBD2. V lost 0 bases to trimming and J lost 1 base; unmatched junction nucleotides: 0. The CDR3 runs to 16 residues. Germline CDR1 SGHDT, CDR2 YYEEEE.

The V gene is TRBV20-1, the J gene TRBJ2-1; 9 positions match TRBD2. The V gene end was trimmed by 7 bases and the J gene end by 4 bases; junction bases not matched to a gene: 8. Germline CDR1 is DFQATT and CDR2 is SNEGSKA (reference sequence). This CDR3 has 14 residues. The CDR3, as DNA: TGCAGTGGGGGGAGCGGGGGGAAGTACAATGAGCAGTTCTTC. This gives the protein CSGGSGGKYNEQFF.

This clonotype was counted many times. J is TRBJ2-3 and V is TRBV30, with 8 bases matching TRBD1. The CDR3 consists of 13 residues. V lost 4 bases and J lost 3; bases outside the gene matches: 3. CDR1 and CDR2 from the germline V gene are GTSNPN and SVGIG (reference sequence). The CDR3 spells CAWTRQGTDTQYF. The CDR3 coding sequence is TGTGCCTGGACAAGACAGGGGACAGATACGCAGTATTTT.

This clonotype was counted at least ten times. The genes are TRBV7-8 and TRBJ2-2; TRBD1 matches at 7 bases. The CDR3 has 14 residues. Germline V gives CDR1 SGHVS, CDR2 FQNEAQ. V lost 1 base, J lost 11 bases, and 7 bases stayed unmatched. CDR3 protein: CASSLVRGQSELFF. For the CDR3, the DNA is TGTGCCAGCAGCTTAGTGAGGGGGCAGTCCGAGCTGTTTTTT.

This chain joins TRBV7-2 and TRBJ2-2; D possibly corresponds to TRBD2 (5 bases). This CDR3 is built from 15 residues. CDR1 is SGHTA and CDR2 is FQGNSA in the germline V gene. V shed 8 bases and J shed 0 bases, with 13 bases lying between them. CDR3: CASGRDGANTGELFF. CDR3 DNA sequence: TGTGCCAGCGGCCGAGACGGGGCGAACACCGGGGAGCTGTTTTTT.

This clonotype has a count of ten or more. This chain connects TRBV29-1 to TRBJ2-5; D unresolved. Germline V lookup: CDR1 SQVTM, CDR2 ANQGSEA. The V end was cut by 6 bases, the J end by 5 bases, with 19 bases between. The CDR3 runs to 14 residues. Here the CDR3 reads CSVDFTGLGETQYF. The CDR3 DNA reads as TGCAGCGTGGATTTTACGGGCCTCGGGGAGACCCAGTACTTC.

This clonotype was observed at least ten times. This chain links TRBV2 with TRBJ2-3; D may be TRBD1 (6 bases). Germline V CDR1 and CDR2: SNHLY, FYNNEI. V was clipped by 3 bases and J by 2 bases, with 12 bases between them. There are 15 residues in the CDR3. The chain's CDR3 is CASSDPDSATDTQYF. The DNA of the CDR3 is TGTGCCAGCAGTGACCCGGACAGTGCCACAGATACGCAGTATTTT.

At least ten counts were recorded for this clonotype. This rearrangement joins TRBV28 to TRBJ2-3; D unclear. CDR3 size: 13 residues. Deletions cut 5 bases from V and 5 bases from J, with 11 bases between. Germline V gives CDR1 MDHEN, CDR2 SYDVKM. CDR3 residues: CASSPRSRDTQYF. DNA for the CDR3: TGTGCCAGCAGTCCCCGTTCCCGAGATACGCAGTATTTT.

This clonotype has a count of ten or more. This chain connects TRBV12-3 or TRBV12-4 to TRBJ1-5, with D perhaps TRBD1 (6 bases). The V and J ends lost 8 bases and 4 bases respectively, with 15 bases between them. The length of the CDR3 is 14 residues. CDR3 amino acids: CASRGGQPNQPQHF. CDR3 nucleotides: TGTGCCAGCCGGGGGGGGCAGCCTAATCAGCCCCAGCATTTT.

This clonotype was counted at least ten times. J is TRBJ2-1 and V is TRBV4-3, with unresolved D. CDR1 and CDR2 from the germline V gene are LGHNA and YSLEER. Trimming pared 0 bases from V and 3 bases from J, leaving 9 bases between. This CDR3 comprises 15 residues. This CDR3 reads CASSQDDGNYNEQFF. CDR3 DNA: TGCGCCAGCAGCCAAGACGACGGTAACTACAATGAGCAGTTCTTC.

V and J are TRBV24-1 and TRBJ1-1; D gene unclear. This CDR3 region has 15 residues. From germline, CDR1 is KGHDR and CDR2 SFDVKD. V shed 2 bases and J shed 3 bases, with 12 bases lying between them. The CDR3 coding sequence is TGTGCCACCAGTGATTCGAAGACACTCCACACTGAAGCTTTCTTT. Its translation: CATSDSKTLHTEAFF.

The sample holds many counts of this clonotype. The CDR3 loop is CSALAGGFTGELFF. In DNA, the CDR3 is TGCAGTGCTTTAGCGGGGGGTTTCACCGGGGAGCTGTTTTTT. V gene TRBV20-1 combines with J gene TRBJ2-2; TRBD2 aligns across 10 bases. This CDR3 contains 14 residues. J gave up 4 bases and V 5 bases, and 4 bases lay outside the gene matches. Germline assignment: CDR1 DFQATT and CDR2 SNEGSKA (reference sequence).

The sample holds many counts of this clonotype. V is TRBV30 and J is TRBJ2-3, with 10 bases matching TRBD2. CDR3 length: 16 residues. V gave up 4 bases and J gave up 3 bases; unmatched junction bases: 10. Germline V gene data show CDR1 as GTSNPN and CDR2 as SVGIG (reference sequence). The CDR3 spells CAWTPSPLAGTDTQYF. CDR3 DNA sequence: TGTGCCTGGACCCCCAGCCCACTAGCGGGGACAGATACGCAGTATTTT. The full variable domain, in which reference TRBV30 and TRBJ2-3 provide the parts outside the CDR3, is SQTIHQWPATLVQPVGSPLSLECTVEGTSNPNLYWYRQAAGRGLQLLFYSVGIGQISSEVPQNLSASRPQDRQFILSSKKLLLSDSGFYLCAWTPSPLAGTDTQYFGPGTRLTVL.

The J gene is TRBJ1-2, the V gene TRBV12-3 or TRBV12-4; D not resolved. The ends were cut back, 1 base at V and 5 bases at J, with 8 bases in the middle. CDR3 size: 13 residues. The CDR3 DNA is TGTGCCAGCAGTTTAGGGCTGAGGTATGGCTACACCTTC. Its protein is CASSLGLRYGYTF.

There are a few counts of this clonotype. The CDR3 sequence is CSAPAGDRVRGYTF. The CDR3 nucleotides read TGCAGTGCACCAGCCGGGGACAGAGTCCGTGGCTACACCTTC. The gene calls are TRBV20-1 and TRBJ1-2; 7 nucleotides line up with TRBD1. This CDR3 is built from 14 residues. J was trimmed by 7 bases and V by 6 bases; bases with no gene match: 14. Per the germline V gene, CDR1 is DFQATT and CDR2 is SNEGSKA (reference sequence).

This clonotype was counted between two and nine times. The chain couples TRBV4-3 to TRBJ2-1; D is unclear. The CDR3 consists of 16 residues. With 1 base removed from V and 9 bases from J, the gap between germline ends came to 19 bases. Germline V CDR1 and CDR2: LGHNA, YSLEER. The CDR3 bases are TGCGCCAGCAGCCAAGGTCGTCAGGTCTTGTGGGGTGAGCAGTTCTTC. It encodes CASSQGRQVLWGEQFF.

Turning to this clonotype: A junction boundary mismatches the germline segment, possibly from a read error. The chain links TRBV20-1 to TRBJ1-5; D unclear. This CDR3 spans 16 amino acids. CDR1 is DFQATT and CDR2 is SNEGSKA in the germline V gene (reference sequence). CDR3 sequence (DNA): TGCTGTGCTAGAAACCAGCAGGAGTATAGCAATCAGCCCCAGCATTTT. Its translation: CCARNQQEYSNQPQHF.

This clonotype was detected only a few times. V and J are TRBV20-1 and TRBJ1-2; no reliable D call. Looked up from germline, CDR1 is DFQATT and CDR2 is SNEGSKA (reference sequence). This CDR3 spans 13 amino acids. V dropped 0 bases and J dropped 8 bases, with 13 bases sitting between them. CDR3 DNA: TGCAGTGCTAGAGATAGGGCAGATCAAGGCTACACCTTC. Residues: CSARDRADQGYTF.

The chain combines TRBV5-5 with TRBJ2-7; 11 nucleotides agree with TRBD1. The germline V gene has CDR1 SGHKS and CDR2 YYEKEE (reference sequence). J lost 2 bases, V lost 3 bases, and 4 bases had no gene match. The CDR3 is 15 amino acids. In DNA form, the CDR3 reads TGTGCCAGCAGCTGGGGGACAGGGGGTACCTACGAGCAGTACTTC. Protein sequence: CASSWGTGGTYEQYF. Together with reference TRBV5-5 and TRBJ2-7, the CDR3 gives the full variable domain: DAGVTQSPTHLIKTRGQQVTLRCSPISGHKSVSWYQQVLGQGPQFIFQYYEKEERGRGNFPDRFSARQFPNYSSELNVNALLLGDSALYLCASSWGTGGTYEQYFGPGTRLTVT.

In nucleotides, the CDR3 is TGCAGCGTTCGAGGGCCCCCCGGGGAGCTGTTTTTT. Amino acid sequence: CSVRGPPGELFF. The chain joins TRBV29-1 to TRBJ2-2; a possible D gene is TRBD2 (5 bases). V shed 5 bases and J shed 6 bases, with 10 bases lying between them. The germline V gene encodes CDR1 SQVTM and CDR2 ANQGSEA. The CDR3 spans 12 residues.

This clonotype occurred a few times. The chain combines TRBV10-3 with TRBJ2-5; the match to TRBD1 covers 8 bases. Looked up from germline, CDR1 is ENHRY and CDR2 is SYGVKD. The V segment lost 11 bases and the J segment 4 bases; nucleotides outside the gene matches: 6. This CDR3 has 12 amino acids. CDR3 loop: CAAGQGSETQYF. CDR3 DNA: TGTGCCGCCGGACAGGGATCAGAGACCCAGTACTTC.

The rearrangement links TRBV20-1 to TRBJ2-7; TRBD1 or TRBD2 may be the D gene (6 bases each). CDR3 length equals 11 residues. From germline, CDR1 is DFQATT and CDR2 SNEGSKA (reference sequence). Deletions cut 7 bases from V and 6 bases from J, with 13 bases between. The CDR3 reads CSVLRGVEQYV. Written as DNA, the CDR3 is TGCAGTGTCCTGAGGGGGGTCGAGCAGTACGTC.

The chain recombines TRBV6-1 with TRBJ2-7; no definite D call. The CDR3 is made up of 13 amino acids. V gave up 0 bases and J gave up 7 bases, with 10 bases separating them. The germline CDR1 and CDR2 sequences are MNHNS and SASEGT. Here the CDR3 DNA reads TGTGCCAGCAGTGAAGCGCTTCTGGAAGAGCAGTACGTC. Its translation is CASSEALLEEQYV.

This clonotype was seen ten or more times. The rearrangement joins TRBV20-1 to TRBJ1-5; D not certain. The V end was cut by 3 bases, the J end by 7 bases, with 7 bases between. Germline CDR1 reads DFQATT; CDR2 reads SNEGSKA (reference sequence). The CDR3 has 11 amino acids. The CDR3 coding sequence is TGCAGTGCTAGTGTGGACCAGCCCCAGCATTTT. It specifies CSASVDQPQHF.

This clonotype was recorded at least ten times. CDR3 bases: TGTGCCAGCAGTGTCTCGACAGGGGAGTACGAGCAGTACTTC. Amino acids: CASSVSTGEYEQYF. V is TRBV27 and J is TRBJ2-7, with TRBD1 identical over 8 bases. CDR3 length: 14 residues. After removal of 5 bases from V and 4 bases from J, the junction contained 7 bases not matched to a gene. Germline V gene sequence: CDR1 MNHEY, CDR2 SMNVEV (reference sequence).

CDR3 DNA: TGTGCCAGCGGGACAGGGAGAGGTTCACCCCTCCACTTT. Protein: CASGTGRGSPLHF. The rearrangement uses TRBV7-9 and TRBJ1-6, with 9 bases identical to TRBD1. The CDR3 length is 13 residues. Germline values: CDR1 SEHNR, CDR2 FQNEAQ (reference sequence). V was pared by 8 bases and J by 9 bases, with 5 bases of the junction left unmatched.

The chain is built from TRBV6-5 and TRBJ1-2, with D unclear. Trimming pared 1 base from V and 0 bases from J, leaving 18 bases between. Looked up from germline, CDR1 is MNHEY and CDR2 is SVGAGI. The CDR3 length is 18 residues. The CDR3 bases are TGTGCCAGCAGTTACTACCTAACACTGAAGGATCCTAACTATGGCTACACCTTC. Translation: CASSYYLTLKDPNYGYTF.

To note about this clonotype: Given a much more abundant clone one base away, this may be a read error. This chain connects TRBV20-1 to TRBJ2-2; D is uncertain. Germline lookup yields CDR1 DFQATT and CDR2 SNEGSKA (reference sequence). V dropped 0 bases and J dropped 3 bases, with 2 bases sitting between them. The CDR3 totals 12 residues. The DNA for the CDR3 is TGCAGTGCTAGAGAGGACACCGGGGAGCTGTTTTTT. Encoded protein: CSAREDTGELFF.

As regards this clonotype: The junction and the germline gene differ at one end; a read error may be behind it. This chain connects TRBV6-1 to TRBJ1-5, with unresolved D. The CDR3 has 14 residues. Germline CDR1 MNHNS, CDR2 SASEGT. For the CDR3, the DNA is TGTGACAGCAGTACGGGGATGAGTAATCAGCCCCAGCATTTT. This gives the protein CDSSTGMSNQPQHF.

The rearrangement links TRBV29-1 to TRBJ2-5, with D perhaps matching TRBD2 (5 bases). The CDR3 runs 14 residues. CDR1 is SQVTM and CDR2 is ANQGSEA in the germline V gene. Trimming left V 4 bases short and J 0 bases short, with 12 bases between. The CDR3 spells CSVGVGLNQETQYF. As DNA, the CDR3 is TGCAGCGTTGGAGTCGGACTGAACCAAGAGACCCAGTACTTC.

The chain recombines TRBV6-5 with TRBJ1-5; D call uncertain. Trimming cost V 2 bases and J 0 bases, with 8 bases left between them. The CDR3 runs 15 residues. Germline CDR1 and CDR2: MNHEY and SVGAGI. CDR3 nucleotides: TGTGCCAGCAGTTACAACAGCGATAGCAATCAGCCCCAGCATTTT. Its protein is CASSYNSDSNQPQHF.

Many counts were recorded for this clonotype. The gene calls are TRBV7-9 and TRBJ2-3, with TRBD2 identical over 14 bases. Germline values: CDR1 SEHNR, CDR2 FQNEAQ (reference sequence). The V gene end was trimmed by 3 bases and the J gene end by 6 bases; junction bases not matched to a gene: 11. The CDR3 spans 18 residues. The CDR3 region is CASSFGPGTSGGADTQYF. The CDR3 DNA is TGTGCCAGCAGCTTTGGTCCCGGGACTAGCGGGGGAGCCGATACGCAGTATTTT.